This T cell receptor beta chain originates from a study of blood T cell repertoires in COVID-19. About the research overall: Some COVID-19 samples were acute and others convalescent; all came from the United States, Italy and Spain. Nucleic acid was either cDNA or gDNA, and it came from T cells, B-cell-depleted T cells, or PBMCs.

Per the original data handling: Reference gene primer amplification gave nucleated cell count estimates. This table comes from immunoSEQ multiplex PCR, and its TCRdb copy is limited to in-frame clones, with some not included. D and trimming come from the DNA, and the V and J calls and clone size come from that table. The sample records roughly 100,000 clones, less than 85% being singletons. CDR3 length: 14 residues. V trimming: 0 bases; J trimming: 9 bases; junction bases outside the gene matches: 5. Germline V gene data show CDR1 as GTSNPN and CDR2 as SVGIG (reference sequence). Input material: peripheral blood. This sequence originates from a woman in her seventies with active or convalescent COVID-19. The chain joins TRBV30 to TRBJ1-6; 7 nucleotides agree with TRBD1. The CDR3 region is CAWSVEGAGSPLHF. The DNA for the CDR3 is TGTGCCTGGAGTGTAGAGGGGGCGGGTTCACCCCTCCACTTT.